These 8 T cell receptor beta chains were all obtained from the same sample, sequenced in a study of T cell repertoires in cytomegalovirus infection. These receptors have no identified antigens. TCRdb reanalysed the reads using MiXCR and keeps one entry per CDR3 protein. The table shows roughly 500,000 distinct CDR3 sequences, with 40% to 50% occurring only once. Sample: cultured PBMCs, taken from culture after CMV antigen stimulation. All receptors derive from a human donor in good health (CMV status not recorded). Some clones in this sample may be carry-over from other donors' samples.

This clonotype was counted a few times. The chain links TRBV6-1 to TRBJ1-5, with D maybe TRBD1 (6 bases). The germline gives CDR1 MNHNS, CDR2 SASEGT. CDR3 size: 14 residues. Trimming took off 5 bases at V and 3 bases at J, with 11 bases between the two ends. The DNA for the CDR3 is TGTGCCAGCAGTACGACAGGAGCCAATCAGCCCCAGCATTTT. This encodes CASSTTGANQPQHF.

This clonotype was detected a few times. The CDR3 DNA reads TGTGCCAGCAGCCCTGGACTAGCGGGAGACATCCAAGAGACCCAGTACTTC. It is translated as CASSPGLAGDIQETQYF. This chain joins TRBV7-7 and TRBJ2-5, with 13 bases matching TRBD2. Germline assignment: CDR1 SSHAT and CDR2 FNYEAQ (reference sequence). V was pared by 5 bases and J by 1 base, with 7 bases of the junction left unmatched. This CDR3 is built from 17 residues.

The rearrangement joins TRBV9 to TRBJ2-1; D not resolved. Per the germline V gene, CDR1 is SGDLS and CDR2 is YYNGEE. V lost 0 bases, J lost 7 bases, and 8 bases lay in between. The CDR3 totals 13 residues. The CDR3 loop reads CASSVGPANEQFF. In nucleotides, the CDR3 is TGTGCCAGCAGCGTAGGACCAGCGAATGAGCAGTTCTTC.

This CDR3 is CASSQGAILGPGTEAFF. DNA for the CDR3: TGTGCCAGCAGTCAGGGCGCTATTTTGGGGCCGGGCACTGAAGCTTTCTTT. V gene TRBV2 combines with J gene TRBJ1-1, with D possibly TRBD1 on 5 matching bases. The V end lost 5 bases, the J end lost 4 bases, and 23 bases lay between the germline ends. Germline loops: CDR1 SNHLY, CDR2 FYNNEI. This CDR3 comprises 17 residues.

The chain combines TRBV7-2 with TRBJ2-3; TRBD2 matches 10 bases. V lost 0 bases to trimming and J lost 1 base; unmatched junction nucleotides: 4. Per the germline V gene, CDR1 is SGHTA and CDR2 is FQGNSA. The CDR3 runs to 17 residues. CDR3 DNA: TGTGCCAGCAGCTTAGCACCCGGGACTAGCGGCACAGATACGCAGTATTTT. Its translation: CASSLAPGTSGTDTQYF.

The gene calls are TRBV12-5 and TRBJ2-1; TRBD1 agrees at 8 bases. Per the germline V gene, CDR1 is LGHNT and CDR2 is FRNRAP. The J segment lost 7 bases and the V segment lost 4 bases, leaving 6 bases of the junction unmatched. The CDR3 length is 14 residues. Written as DNA, the CDR3 is TGTGCTAGTGGTTCCACAGGGGGGAGAAATGAGCAGTTCTTC. Its protein product is CASGSTGGRNEQFF.

This clonotype was picked up a small number of times. The chain carries TRBV19 and TRBJ1-1; perhaps TRBD1 as D (5 bases). Trimming cost V 0 bases and J 0 bases, with 11 bases left between them. This CDR3 has 16 amino acids. Germline V gene data show CDR1 as LNHDA and CDR2 as SQIVND (reference sequence). CDR3 protein: CASSIDPRVLNTEAFF. The CDR3 bases are TGTGCCAGTAGTATAGACCCCAGGGTATTGAACACTGAAGCTTTCTTT.

J is TRBJ1-4 and V is TRBV7-2; D not certain. V was trimmed by 0 bases and J by 4 bases, leaving 12 bases between them. Germline CDR1 SGHTA, CDR2 FQGNSA. The CDR3 loop spans 16 amino acids. Written as DNA, the CDR3 is TGTGCCAGCAGCTTAGCGAGGGAGTGGGATAATGAAAAACTGTTTTTT. This translates into CASSLAREWDNEKLFF.